These 2 T cell receptor beta chains originate from one sample sequenced in a study of T cell responses to AZD1222 COVID-19 vaccine. Profiling relied on immunoSEQ multiplex PCR, and the TCRdb table lists in-frame clones only, not all of them. The table has some 100,000 clones, about 88% seen once. The specimen comprised peripheral blood, sampled on day 0 of AZD1222 vaccination. The origin of the receptors is an adult in good health.

This rearrangement joins TRBV11-2 to TRBJ1-6; 9 bases map to TRBD1. Trimming at V came to 6 bases and at J to 5 bases, leaving 5 bases not matched to a gene. There are 15 residues in the CDR3. Germline V lookup: CDR1 SGHAT, CDR2 FQNNGV. In nucleotides, the CDR3 is TGTGCCAGCAGTCGAAGGACAGGGGATAATTCACCCCTCCACTTT. Its translation is CASSRRTGDNSPLHF. The full variable domain, its missing parts supplied by reference TRBV11-2 and TRBJ1-6, is EAGVAQSPRYKIIEKRQSVAFWCNPISGHATLYWYQQILGQGPKLLIQFQNNGVVDDSQLPKDRFSAERLKGVDSTLKIQPAKLEDSAVYLCASSRRTGDNSPLHFGNGTRLTVT.

The chain recombines TRBV6-5 with TRBJ2-1; D tentatively fits TRBD1 or TRBD2 (5 bases each). Trimming took 7 bases from V and 3 from J, leaving 13 bases between them. This CDR3 contains 14 residues. Germline values: CDR1 MNHEY, CDR2 SVGAGI. CDR3 sequence: CASKQGPVYNEQFF. The CDR3, as DNA: TGTGCCAGCAAGCAGGGACCTGTCTACAATGAGCAGTTCTTC.